This T cell receptor beta chain was profiled in a study of cytomegalovirus exposure and HLA in healthy donors. Researchers ran the PCR with 60 Vbeta and 13 Jbeta primers. Sequencing was performed with immunoSEQ multiplex PCR; in TCRdb, only in-frame clones are kept and a portion is missing. This table holds approximately 200,000 clones, roughly 80% found once. CDR3 length equals 14 residues. After removal of 0 bases from V and 4 bases from J, the junction contained 3 bases not matched to a gene. CDR1 is GTSNPN, CDR2 SVGIG, per germline (reference sequence). A note on this clone: At the DNA level, this CDR3 is encoded by other sequences in the same sample as well.

The clonotype was recovered from a girl under 10 years old in good health and CMV-seronegative. The material sequenced was PBMCs. The V and J genes are TRBV30 and TRBJ2-1, with 7 bases fitting TRBD2. The CDR3: CAWSVASGYNEQFF. The CDR3 region has the DNA TGTGCCTGGAGTGTGGCTAGCGGATACAATGAGCAGTTCTTC. The whole variable domain, remainder taken from reference TRBV30 and TRBJ2-1, is SQTIHQWPATLVQPVGSPLSLECTVEGTSNPNLYWYRQAAGRGLQLLFYSVGIGQISSEVPQNLSASRPQDRQFILSSKKLLLSDSGFYLCAWSVASGYNEQFFGPGTRLTVL.